This TCR beta chain was sequenced in a study of cytomegalovirus exposure and HLA in healthy donors (dated by TCRdb to the late 2010s). For context, the study as a whole: An earlier analysis of 587 of the donors reported 276 Gb of sequence data and 90 million to 120 million unique TCR beta sequences obtained from about 179 million T cells. An early release that covered fewer than 750 HLA-typed donors contained 250 to 350 gigabases of sequencing data and around 85 million unique TCR sequences. Of the 300 to 450 genotyped donors, 65% to 90% fell in the genetic ancestry cluster associated with self-reported Caucasian donors. The study aimed to test whether signatures of past pathogen exposure could be identified by cataloging public T cell receptors. Using immunosequencing, the study profiled T cell repertoires from about 610 subjects and related those repertoires to cytomegalovirus serostatus. A separate validation cohort of 100 to 150 different subjects was used in addition to the 666-subject first cohort. The study combined high-throughput TCR immunosequencing, statistical association of individual TCRs with disease status, and machine learning to predict cytomegalovirus infection status. A later analysis re-examined previously published TCR beta repertoires from several hundred donors and added high-resolution HLA genotyping to investigate patterns of TCR occurrence. Rather than drawing on any new phenotypic data, the later analysis identified candidate immune exposures from TCR beta sequences and the way those sequences occurred across donors. To decide whether each TCR beta V gene segment behaved as functional or pseudogenic, an earlier analysis of fewer than 750 of the donors relied on high-throughput TCR beta sequencing. Donor age, sex, ethnicity and CMV serostatus were collected together with the repertoire data. A later genetic analysis took genome-wide SNP genotypes for about 55% of the 666 donors and used that subset as a discovery cohort. Every repertoire in the discovery cohort had been generated on one and the same sequencing platform. HLA typing covered class I and class II loci at four-digit resolution. Typing coverage varied by locus: about 620-630 donors for A, B, C, DRB1 and DQB1; roughly 510 for DQA1; over 600 for DPA1; about 450 for DPB1. Because of strong linkage in the cohort, roughly 5 DR-DQ haplotypes were treated as single units for association and clustering. On average, roughly 240,000 unique TCR beta nucleotide sequences were sequenced per donor among several hundred genotyped donors of the cohort, with about 19% of those sequences being non-productive.

What the authors observed across the whole study: The cohort was sequenced for TCR beta chains only, and without alpha or paired-chain data the features that could be detected were limited. HLA typing was unavailable for some donors at each locus, so association tests used only the typed subset. A further reported finding was that TCR beta sequences accurately predicted the HLA-A and HLA-B alleles for most subjects in the first cohort. Because counts were too low, 15 or so rarely observed V segments, including chromosome 9 orphons, were excluded from the earlier analysis of several hundred of the donors. Broadly in line with IMGT annotations, most TCR beta V segments showed up in productive rearrangements about 87% or about 30% of the time in an earlier analysis of several hundred of the donors. Because the 87-base-pair reads could not distinguish some IMGT-functional V segments, including TRBV6-2 and TRBV6-3, those segments were excluded. A later analysis reported that several top co-occurrence clusters appeared linked to parvovirus B19, influenza, CMV and Epstein-Barr virus. Linkage disequilibrium might explain the correlated functional status among segregating V segments, but an unknown experimental factor could not be ruled out. An association between a missense DCLRE1C variant and V-gene and J-gene trimming of TCR beta chains was found in a later genetic analysis and replicated in an independent cohort. CMV serostatus was the only immune exposure information available for the cohort. At a false discovery rate of 0.05, a later analysis linked under 20,000 TCR beta sequences to specific HLA alleles. A later analysis found that TCR association rates varied across HLA loci, with DRB1 alleles showing the most associated TCRs and HLA-C alleles the fewest. In a later analysis, HLA-associated TCR beta chains were found to be more clonally expanded and to have lower generation probabilities than equally common non-associated chains. The authors suggested that the approach could potentially be generalized to other disease states and immunological phenotypes. Compared with the 666-donor mean, donors in an Asian-associated ancestry cluster had fewer N-insertions in productive TCRs, according to a later genetic analysis. A later analysis found that most CMV-associated TCR beta chains appeared HLA-restricted, with HLA associations seemingly driven largely by CMV exposure. Presence/absence analyses assumed roughly uniform sequencing depth across donors, an assumption that may not hold. In both the original and validation cohorts, the classifier was reported to diagnose cytomegalovirus status with high specificity and sensitivity. When HLA alleles, especially DR and DQ, strongly co-occurred, TCR associations were difficult to assign to individual alleles. Most TCR sequences were seen in very few donors, while some public TCRs were found in many individuals. The study gave a list of some 150 TCR beta chains associated with cytomegalovirus. In vitro tests confirmed that a few of the cytomegalovirus-associated TCR beta chains recognize cytomegalovirus antigens. A cluster of highly shared sequence variants was judged likely to be a technical artifact of the sequencing pipeline.

The library was prepared using the immunoSEQ multiplex PCR assay. The multiplex PCR relied on a mix of 60 forward primers for TCR Vbeta segments and 13 reverse primers for TCR Jbeta segments. The CDR3 region of rearranged TCR beta genes was amplified from genomic DNA by a multiplex PCR assay. On the Illumina HiSeq System, the amplified TCR beta libraries were sequenced as 87-base-pair reads. In the source study's methods: A later analysis tallied 70 million to 100 million unique TCR beta chains across the 666 repertoires, and about 12 million of those chains were shared by two or more donors. Raw reads were error-corrected and collapsed into unique sequences with a nearest-neighbor algorithm that merged closely related sequences to remove PCR and sequencing errors. To assign V, D and J gene segments, CDR3 sequences were aligned to IMGT reference sequences. For a sequence to be retained, a match of at least six nucleotides to both a V gene segment and a J gene segment was required. Rearrangements were called productive when the CDR3 lacked stop codons and stayed in frame with V and J; all others were non-productive. Following IMGT convention, CDR3 was defined as the stretch from the second conserved V-encoded cysteine up to the conserved J-encoded phenylalanine. In an earlier analysis of 587 of the donors, sequences lacking an unambiguous match to a single V gene segment were excluded. An earlier analysis of several hundred of the donors classified V segments as functional when productive rearrangements were above 56.7% and as segregating when the standard deviation between donors was above 5%. A statistical classification framework was developed to diagnose cytomegalovirus status using the catalog of TCR beta chain sequences. V and J gene assignment, in a later analysis, came from comparing TCR nucleotide sequences with IMGT/GENE-DB human TR gene sequences. Using the TCRdist pipeline, a later analysis assigned CDR3 sequences along with most-parsimonious VDJ recombination scenarios. In a later analysis, every TCR beta chain was defined by the combination of its CDR3 amino acid sequence and its V-gene family, and reads without a unique V-gene family were dropped. A later analysis removed roughly 590 highly shared, low-generation-probability nucleotide sequences to deal with suspected cross-contamination and a sequencing artifact. In a later analysis, a clonal expansion index was calculated for each public chain from normalized within-repertoire ranks of inferred template counts. Generation probabilities in a later analysis came from a VDJ recombination model fitted to out-of-frame rearrangements, and those results were checked against IGoR. In a later analysis, hypergeometric tests were used to score TCR-TCR, TCR-HLA and TCR-CMV co-occurrence, with a repertoire-size bias correction applied to TCR pairs. False discovery rates were estimated in a later analysis by permuting HLA or CMV assignments 20 times. In a later analysis, co-occurring TCRs were grouped with DBSCAN, and TCRdist sequence similarity was added when clustering was performed within HLA-allele-positive subsets. Repertoires with fewer than 30,000 or more than 120,000 public chains, plus five repertoires with anomalous nucleotide sharing, were excluded from co-occurrence clustering. TCRdb holds this immuneACCESS table with in-frame rearrangements only. Some clones are missing; in checked studies, unresolved V genes explain under half, and the rest has no known cause. The V and J calls and clone size were taken over from that table, and D and trimming were inferred from the DNA. This specimen's table enumerates 50,000 to 75,000 clones. Over 2% of the sample belongs to the ten largest clones.

The cohort consisted of 650 to 850 healthy bone marrow donors. All cohort members were sampled while nominally healthy, although unrecorded immune exposures were likely present. The donor was CMV seronegative and belonged to the group of 352 seronegative cohort members. Every donor gave a peripheral blood sample, and the peripheral blood mononuclear cells from that sample were used for TCR beta sequencing. Genomic DNA was extracted from the blood cell samples with the Qiagen DNeasy Blood Extraction Kit. Via the germline V gene, CDR1 is MDHEN and CDR2 SYDVKM. The CDR3, from cysteine to phenylalanine, totals 17 residues. Here the CDR3 DNA is all that survives: 51 bases in frame from base 1. V loses 6 bases, J loses 0 bases, and the germline ends lie 18 bases apart. Details on this clone: Its antigen target is currently unknown.

This clonotype was sampled from a woman aged 18 to 35 in good health and CMV-seronegative. The sample taken for sequencing was PBMCs. The chain was built from TRBV28 and TRBJ2-1; a tentative D call is TRBD2 (6 bases match). At the DNA level, the sequence is TGTGCCAGCAGGAACTATCGCGGGACCCGCTCCTACAATGAGCAGTTCTTC. Translation gives CASRNYRGTRSYNEQFF.